This is a list of T cell receptor beta chains from one sample in a study of CD8 T cells in Susac syndrome. One entry per CDR3 protein results from TCRdb running MiXCR on the immunoSEQ multiplex PCR reads. The repertoire consists of tens of thousands of distinct CDR3 sequences, with roughly 94% occurring once and the leading ten covering around 0.6%. Sequencing was done on a sample of CD8+ T cells from PBMCs. The source of these receptors is a human donor with multiple sclerosis. CDR3s include the opening cysteine and the closing phenylalanine or tryptophan. The order of the fields is D gene, J gene, clone size, V gene, CDR3 DNA, CDR3 protein. A D gene is named only where the DNA matches it firmly. Some rows mark clone size as missing; the rest say once, few, many or name a class of expanded clone.

d_gene: .; j_gene: TRBJ2-3; abundance: .; v_gene: TRBV28; CDR3nt: TGTGCCAGCAGAACCAGACAGTCAGCCAGCACAGATACGCAGTATTTT; CDR3aa: CASRTRQSASTDTQYF
d_gene: .; j_gene: TRBJ2-1; abundance: .; v_gene: TRBV12-3/TRBV12-4; CDR3nt: TGTGCCAGCAGTTTAGAGGGGCCCTACAATGAGCAGTTCTTC; CDR3aa: CASSLEGPYNEQFF
d_gene: .; j_gene: TRBJ2-5; abundance: .; v_gene: TRBV7-3; CDR3nt: TGTGCCAGCAGCTCCTCAGGGTCGCAGCAAGAGACCCAGTACTTC; CDR3aa: CASSSSGSQQETQYF
d_gene: TRBD1; j_gene: TRBJ1-2; abundance: once; v_gene: TRBV30; CDR3nt: TGTGCCTGGAGTGATACAGGGGATGGCTACACCTTC; CDR3aa: CAWSDTGDGYTF
d_gene: .; j_gene: TRBJ2-7; abundance: .; v_gene: TRBV29-1; CDR3nt: TGCAGCGCCGAAACCGGGACCGACTACGAGCAGTACTTC; CDR3aa: CSAETGTDYEQYF
d_gene: .; j_gene: TRBJ2-7; abundance: .; v_gene: TRBV6-5; CDR3nt: TGTGCCAGCAGTTACTCTTGGCAGGGCGTCGACGAGCAGTACTTC; CDR3aa: CASSYSWQGVDEQYF
d_gene: .; j_gene: TRBJ1-4; abundance: .; v_gene: TRBV4-1; CDR3nt: TGCGCCAGCAGCCGGTTGGGGTGGAAAGAAAAACTGTTTTTT; CDR3aa: CASSRLGWKEKLFF
d_gene: .; j_gene: TRBJ1-1; abundance: once; v_gene: TRBV7-9; CDR3nt: TGTGCCAGCAGCTCCCTTAAGGGAGCTGAAGCTTTCTTT; CDR3aa: CASSSLKGAEAFF
d_gene: .; j_gene: TRBJ2-7; abundance: .; v_gene: TRBV6-6; CDR3nt: TGTGCCAGCAGTCCTGCCGATTTCCACGAGCAGTACTTC; CDR3aa: CASSPADFHEQYF
d_gene: .; j_gene: TRBJ1-6; abundance: .; v_gene: TRBV12-3/TRBV12-4; CDR3nt: TGTGCCAGCAGTTTCGGGGATTCACCCCTCCACTTT; CDR3aa: CASSFGDSPLHF
d_gene: .; j_gene: TRBJ1-4; abundance: once; v_gene: TRBV7-9; CDR3nt: TGTGCCAGCGAGGGGCATCCTAATGAAAAACTGTTTTTT; CDR3aa: CASEGHPNEKLFF
d_gene: .; j_gene: TRBJ2-2; abundance: once; v_gene: TRBV4-2; CDR3nt: TGTGCCAGCAGCCAAGGTAGCGACGGTACCAGCGGGGAGCTGTTTTTT; CDR3aa: CASSQGSDGTSGELFF
d_gene: TRBD2; j_gene: TRBJ2-5; abundance: .; v_gene: TRBV6-6; CDR3nt: TGTGCCAGCAGCCGACTAGCGGGGGCCCAGGAGACCCAGTACTTC; CDR3aa: CASSRLAGAQETQYF
d_gene: TRBD2; j_gene: TRBJ2-7; abundance: .; v_gene: TRBV13; CDR3nt: TGTGCCAGCAGCTTAGGGGTCGGGGGGATCTACGAGCAGTACTTC; CDR3aa: CASSLGVGGIYEQYF
d_gene: .; j_gene: TRBJ2-7; abundance: .; v_gene: TRBV6-6; CDR3nt: TGTGCCAGCAGTTATTCGAGCGCCCAAGGGTACGAGCAGTACTTC; CDR3aa: CASSYSSAQGYEQYF
d_gene: .; j_gene: TRBJ2-7; abundance: .; v_gene: TRBV25-1; CDR3nt: TGTGCCAGCGGTTATAACGAGCAGTACTTC; CDR3aa: CASGYNEQYF
d_gene: .; j_gene: TRBJ1-5; abundance: .; v_gene: TRBV24-1; CDR3nt: TGTGCCACCAGTCAAGGGATAGGTCAGCCCCAGCATTTT; CDR3aa: CATSQGIGQPQHF
d_gene: .; j_gene: TRBJ1-6; abundance: .; v_gene: TRBV14; CDR3nt: TGTGCCAGCAGCCAAGATAGATGGGGGAGGAATTCACCCCTCCACTTT; CDR3aa: CASSQDRWGRNSPLHF
d_gene: .; j_gene: TRBJ2-3; abundance: .; v_gene: TRBV7-3; CDR3nt: TGTGCCAGCAATCCACACACAGATACGCAGTATTTT; CDR3aa: CASNPHTDTQYF
d_gene: .; j_gene: TRBJ2-5; abundance: .; v_gene: TRBV13; CDR3nt: TGTGCCAGCAGCGCCGAGCGGCGGTATACGACCCAGTACTTC; CDR3aa: CASSAERRYTTQYF
d_gene: TRBD1; j_gene: TRBJ2-5; abundance: .; v_gene: TRBV28; CDR3nt: TGTGCCAGCAGACAAGGACAGGGGTTAGGGGAGACCCAGTACTTC; CDR3aa: CASRQGQGLGETQYF
d_gene: .; j_gene: TRBJ2-1; abundance: .; v_gene: TRBV3-1; CDR3nt: TGTGCCAGCAGCCAAGCCGAGAGTAGTATAGGGTACAATGAGCAGTTCTTC; CDR3aa: CASSQAESSIGYNEQFF
d_gene: .; j_gene: TRBJ1-1; abundance: .; v_gene: TRBV20-1; CDR3nt: TGCAGTGCTCCGAGCCGAGGGATGAACACTGAAGCTTTCTTT; CDR3aa: CSAPSRGMNTEAFF
d_gene: TRBD2; j_gene: TRBJ2-7; abundance: .; v_gene: TRBV7-9; CDR3nt: TGTGCCAGCAGCTTAGCCGGAATCATTCCGGGACTAGCGATCTACGAGCAGTACTTC; CDR3aa: CASSLAGIIPGLAIYEQYF